These 16 T cell receptor beta chains were all obtained from the same sample, sequenced in a study of shared clonotypes between healthy human individuals. Clones were read by immunoSEQ multiplex PCR, and TCRdb kept only the in-frame ones, dropping some. Of around 700,000 clones in the sample, around 72% were seen once. The sequenced sample consisted of memory CD4+ T cells sorted from blood. Subset meaning: CD45RA-negative fraction. These receptors originate from a woman aged 30 to 39 in good health.

This CDR3 reads CASSPEGRETQYF. In nucleotides, the CDR3 is TGCGCCAGCAGCCCGGAGGGGAGAGAGACCCAGTACTTC. The chain employs TRBV5-1 and TRBJ2-5; TRBD2 might be the D (6 bases). Trimming cost V 4 bases and J 4 bases, with 11 bases left between them. Germline CDR1 and CDR2: SGHRS and YFSETQ. This CDR3 has 13 amino acids.

This sequence joins TRBV18 and TRBJ1-1; 7 bases fit TRBD1. J was trimmed by 0 bases and V by 2 bases; bases with no gene match: 6. This CDR3 has 16 amino acids. CDR1 and CDR2 (germline): KGHSH, LQKENI. The CDR3 here is CASSPSTGSMNTEAFF. The CDR3 DNA reads as TGTGCCAGCTCACCATCGACAGGGTCGATGAACACTGAAGCTTTCTTT.

This clone has just one count. This chain joins TRBV2 and TRBJ1-5; the D gene is possibly TRBD1 (6 bases). This CDR3 has 13 residues. Germline V gene lookup returns CDR1 SNHLY and CDR2 FYNNEI. V lost 11 bases and J 3 bases, leaving 14 bases between the germline ends. CDR3 region: CASCPGVNQPQHF. CDR3 coding DNA: TGTGCCTCCTGCCCAGGGGTCAATCAGCCCCAGCATTTT.

The J gene is TRBJ2-7, the V gene TRBV10-3; 11 nucleotides match TRBD2. The V segment lost 4 bases and the J segment 7 bases; nucleotides outside the gene matches: 9. The germline V gene encodes CDR1 ENHRY and CDR2 SYGVKD. The CDR3 is 15 amino acids. The CDR3 DNA follows: TGTGCCATCAGTGTGTCTAGCGGGAGGCCCGGAGAGCAGTACTTC. Translating it yields CAISVSSGRPGEQYF.

The rearrangement joins TRBV7-2 to TRBJ2-1; no reliable D call. Germline CDR1 and CDR2: SGHTA and FQGNSA. Trimming took 0 bases from V and 9 from J, leaving 3 bases between them. This CDR3 is built from 11 residues. Here the CDR3 DNA reads TGTGCCAGCAGCTTAGCGGTTGAGCAGTTCTTC. As protein: CASSLAVEQFF.

With respect to this clone: Other DNA sequences in the sample encode the same CDR3. The V call is TRBV2, the J call TRBJ1-2; 8 nucleotides line up with TRBD1. The V gene end was trimmed by 8 bases and the J gene end by 0 bases; junction bases not matched to a gene: 5. Germline CDR1 is SNHLY and CDR2 is FYNNEI. This CDR3 has 14 amino acids. CDR3 nucleotides: TGTGCCAGCTCCGACAGGGGCGCTAACTATGGCTACACCTTC. This gives the protein CASSDRGANYGYTF.

This clone was picked up a small number of times. J is TRBJ2-1 and V is TRBV11-3; tentatively, D is TRBD2 (6 bases). The germline gives CDR1 SGHNT, CDR2 YENEEA. CDR3 length equals 15 residues. Trimming removed 5 bases from V and 1 base from J, with 12 bases in between. CDR3 protein: CASSRSGDSYNEQFF. CDR3 bases: TGTGCCAGCAGCCGTAGCGGTGATTCCTACAATGAGCAGTTCTTC.

This clone is a singleton in its sample. V usage is TRBV7-9 and J usage is TRBJ2-1; 8 positions agree with TRBD2. The germline V gene has CDR1 SEHNR and CDR2 FQNEAQ (reference sequence). The CDR3 is 16 amino acids. After removal of 3 bases from V and 7 bases from J, the junction contained 11 bases not matched to a gene. CDR3 amino acids: CASSFQGFGGRNEQFF. For the CDR3, the DNA is TGTGCCAGCAGCTTCCAAGGGTTCGGCGGGAGGAATGAGCAGTTCTTC.

The J gene is TRBJ2-2, the V gene TRBV5-4; 7 nucleotides align to TRBD2. The CDR3 has 16 residues. CDR1 and CDR2 from the germline V gene are SGHNT and YYREEE (reference sequence). The V and J ends lost 0 bases and 1 base, in that order; junction bases with no gene match: 3. The DNA for the CDR3 is TGTGCCAGCAGCTTGGGGAGCGGGGTGAACACCGGGGAGCTGTTTTTT. Its protein product is CASSLGSGVNTGELFF.

This chain uses TRBV19 with TRBJ1-5; D is unresolved. The CDR3 length is 16 residues. Germline loops: CDR1 LNHDA, CDR2 SQIVND (reference sequence). V lost 3 bases and J 4 bases, leaving 16 bases between the germline ends. CDR3 bases: TGTGCCAGTAGTATTCCCACGAGACCCATTAATCAGCCCCAGCATTTT. It specifies CASSIPTRPINQPQHF.

J is TRBJ2-1 and V is TRBV27, with TRBD2 as a possible D gene (6 bases). The germline V gene has CDR1 MNHEY and CDR2 SMNVEV (reference sequence). V was trimmed by 1 base and J by 1 base, leaving 8 bases between them. This CDR3 has 15 residues. CDR3 loop: CASSLFRGSYNEQFF. The CDR3, as DNA: TGTGCCAGCAGTTTATTTCGGGGGTCCTACAATGAGCAGTTCTTC.

The J gene is TRBJ2-1, the V gene TRBV7-2, with 12 nucleotides matching TRBD2. CDR1 is SGHTA and CDR2 is FQGNSA in the germline V gene. The CDR3 contains 18 residues. V was clipped by 5 bases and J by 0 bases; unmatched bases: 8. Here the CDR3 DNA reads TGTGCCAGCAGCCCACAAGGACTAGCGGGGAGCTCCTACAATGAGCAGTTCTTC. Amino acids: CASSPQGLAGSSYNEQFF.

This clone turned up a few times. The chain links TRBV7-2 to TRBJ1-2, with 9 bases fitting TRBD1. After removal of 4 bases from V and 8 bases from J, the junction contained 8 bases not matched to a gene. Germline CDR1 is SGHTA and CDR2 is FQGNSA. The CDR3 totals 14 residues. Here the CDR3 DNA reads TGTGCCAGCAGCTCCGGGACAGGGAATTTCGGCTACACCTTC. Translation gives CASSSGTGNFGYTF.

CDR3 sequence reads: CASSGRDPLQTSYNEQFF. DNA for the CDR3: TGTGCCAGCAGTGGGCGGGACCCCCTGCAGACGTCCTACAATGAGCAGTTCTTC. The rearrangement links TRBV6-4 to TRBJ2-1, with a possible D match to TRBD2 (6 bases). Germline CDR1 MRHNA, CDR2 SNTAGT. V was clipped by 4 bases and J by 1 base, with 20 bases between them. The CDR3 is made up of 18 amino acids.

This clone has a handful of counts. In nucleotides, the CDR3 is TGTGCCAGCAGCTTAGACCCGGGGAACGAGCAGTACTTC. Translating gives CASSLDPGNEQYF. The chain recombines TRBV11-2 with TRBJ2-7; maybe TRBD2 (5 bases). The CDR3 loop spans 13 amino acids. Germline V gene sequence: CDR1 SGHAT, CDR2 FQNNGV. With 0 bases removed from V and 5 bases from J, the gap between germline ends came to 8 bases. The full variable domain, completed using reference TRBV11-2 and TRBJ2-7, is EAGVAQSPRYKIIEKRQSVAFWCNPISGHATLYWYQQILGQGPKLLIQFQNNGVVDDSQLPKDRFSAERLKGVDSTLKIQPAKLEDSAVYLCASSLDPGNEQYFGPGTRLTVT.

This sequence joins TRBV9 and TRBJ1-1, with TRBD1 as a possible D gene (5 bases). Germline V gene data show CDR1 as SGDLS and CDR2 as YYNGEE. V lost 3 bases, J lost 4 bases, and 13 bases lay in between. This CDR3 contains 14 residues. For the CDR3, the DNA is TGTGCCAGCAGCGCCCTAGCCGGGGGCACTGAAGCTTTCTTT. Its protein product is CASSALAGGTEAFF.